The rows below give T cell receptor beta chains drawn from one sample of a study of T cells in localized non-small cell lung cancer. Clones were sequenced by immunoSEQ multiplex PCR, and TCRdb holds only the in-frame ones, with some missing. The table lists approximately 41,000 clones, 88% of them singletons. This sample comprised peripheral blood, obtained before any cancer treatment. The receptor source for this set is a female donor over 55 with stage I squamous cell lung carcinoma. Each CDR3 is given with its conserved first and last residue.

14,TRBV30,CAWTPGQGLWEQYF
14,TRBV27,CASSGWPNAETQYF
16,TRBV7-2,CASSSYGVAGVNEQYF
14,TRBV12-5,CASGVRGGEEKLFF
13,TRBV19,CASSSTGFYEQYF
16,TRBV27,CASSLLGTGGVETQYF
11,TRBV18,CASSLRGEQYF
18,TRBV19,CASSIDSGSRGAKNIQYF
14,TRBV7-2,CASSLGRLQETQYF
15,TRBV18,CASSPGRVSTDTQYF
15,TRBV13,CASRLTGGRGNTIYF
11,TRBV6-6,CASSVTYEQYF
17,TRBV21-1,CASSASPGLAKSSEQFF
15,TRBV19,CASSMRTSGGLEQFF
13,TRBV30,CAWSVGTPYEQYF
17,TRBV7-9,CASSWGGGISGANVLTF